Below, one TCR beta chain is given with its context. The data originate from a study of T cell responses to AZD1222 COVID-19 vaccine. Profiling relied on immunoSEQ multiplex PCR, and the TCRdb table lists in-frame clones only, not all of them. The sample lists 46,000 or so clones, 90% occurring once. The V and J ends lost 3 bases and 1 base, in that order; junction bases with no gene match: 8. The CDR3 extends over 16 amino acids. Germline-derived CDR1 and CDR2 are ENHRY and SYGVKD. The chain has TRBV10-3 and TRBJ2-7, with TRBD1 matching over 8 bases. This TCR derives from an adult who received the AZD1222 COVID-19 vaccine. This specimen was peripheral blood, taken 28 days after the second AZD1222 dose. In DNA, the CDR3 is TGTGCCATCAGTGATAATACCGGGACAGGTTCCTACGAGCAGTACTTC. Its translation is CAISDNTGTGSYEQYF.